Reported below is one T cell receptor beta chain. The antigen it binds to is not known. No much larger clonotype is one base removed from it; base qualities were not supplied. Collaborating institutions collected whole blood in K2EDTA tubes following their own protocols. For TCRbeta analysis, collaborator samples were shipped as frozen whole blood, as isolated PBMCs, or as DNA extracted from either sample type. The data are from a study of blood T cell repertoires in COVID-19 (dated by TCRdb to the early 2020s). The study in broad terms: Samples from collaborators originated in the United States, Italy and Spain and spanned both the acute and convalescent phases of COVID-19. Samples came from the ongoing ImmuneRACE study (first 160 participants) plus 1,254 subjects from 6 global collaborators. The repertoires were made available in a free public database intended to serve as a resource for research on the immune response to SARS-CoV-2. Where HLA class I and class II types were available, the types were taken from metadata supplied by the sample provider, not from assay-based typing. The dataset comprised deeply sampled blood TCRbeta repertoires from subjects exposed to, actively infected with, or recovered from COVID-19. The material from the prospective study consisted of cDNA or gDNA derived from T cells, B-cell-depleted T cells, or PBMCs. Nearly every sample came with metadata listing a de-identified subject ID, COVID-19 status, age in years and sex. Study-wide conclusions, independent of this receptor: How much clinical and demographic metadata was included differed by source and by participant, and the metadata was provided uncurated.

The immunoSEQ Assay, a bias-controlled multiplex PCR, was used to amplify TCRbeta CDR3 regions from genomic DNA. Regarding the original processing steps: Nucleated cell counts per sample were estimated from amplification of reference gene primers within the assay. Sequence reads were collapsed and filtered to measure the absolute abundance of every unique TCRbeta CDR3 rearrangement. For each sample, productive Simpson clonality was calculated as the square root of Simpson's diversity index over productive rearrangements. Held by TCRdb, this immuneACCESS table contains in-frame sequences only and omits some clones. Under half of the omission traces to an unresolved V gene where checked; the cause of the rest is unknown. Clone size and the V and J calls come from that table; the DNA yielded D and trimming. Here the sample has tens of thousands of clones; about 80% occur a single time. The ten largest clones add up to 8.5% to 9% of the sample.

The junction carries 8 bases between V and J, which are trimmed by 3 bases and 5 bases respectively. Sequences SGHTA (CDR1) and FQGNSA (CDR2) are obtained from the germline V gene. Taken from cysteine to phenylalanine, the CDR3 has 13 residues. This entry keeps only the CDR3 DNA: 39 bases, framed from base 1. This clonotype was sampled from a man aged 70-80 years with active or convalescent COVID-19. The chain was built from TRBV7-2 and TRBJ2-1; the D gene is perhaps TRBD2, on 5 matching bases. Source material: peripheral blood. This receptor has the CDR3 CASSFRGNNEQFF. The bases are TGTGCCAGCAGCTTCAGAGGGAACAATGAGCAGTTCTTC.